Here is one TCR beta chain with its context. Antigen unknown. This sample is drawn from a study of T-cell memory formation after mild COVID-19. Study-wide results and caveats: Unconfirmed was the SARS-CoV-2 specificity of second-wave clones that peaked on day 37. Some responding clones appeared in pre-infection memory, suggesting cross-reactive memory joined.

5'RACE with constant-segment primers yielded barcoded, UMI-tagged TCR alpha and TCR beta cDNA libraries. TCRdb reprocessed the 5' RACE reads via MiXCR and lists one record per CDR3 protein. The data hold approximately 570,000 distinct CDR3 sequences, with approximately 18% observed a single time. The ends lost 6 bases at V and 3 bases at J; junction bases unmatched: 8. Germline V gives CDR1 MNHEY, CDR2 SVGEGT. This CDR3 spans 15 amino acids. J is TRBJ2-7 and V is TRBV6-2 or TRBV6-3; 10 positions agree with TRBD2. The sequencing input was PBMCs or a T cell subset sorted from them (not recorded which). This receptor was taken from an adult woman who had mild COVID-19 (a few samples of this study predate the infection). Cell type and time point are not known. In DNA form, the CDR3 reads TGTGCCAGCAGCACGGGACTAGCGAGGAACTACGAGCAGTACTTC. Its translation: CASSTGLARNYEQYF.